This TCR beta chain was obtained from a study of blood T cell repertoires in COVID-19. For the study at large: COVID-19 samples from acute and convalescent phases originated in the United States, Italy and Spain. PBMCs, B-cell-depleted T cells, or T cells were the source of the cDNA or gDNA that made up the material.

Those enrolled in Seattle joined during active infection and were followed longitudinally afterward. As originally analysed: The authors estimated nucleated cell counts from reference gene primer amplification. Generated by immunoSEQ multiplex PCR, the TCRdb table keeps only in-frame clones and is missing some. V and J calls and clone size are given by that table; D and trimming were obtained from the DNA. Counted here are 300,000 to 350,000 clones, 89% occurring once; the ten biggest clones make up 3% to 4.5%. CDR1 SGHDT and CDR2 YYEEEE come from the germline V gene. The CDR3 totals 15 residues. V was clipped by 4 bases and J by 4 bases, with 16 bases between them.

The rearrangement links TRBV5-6 to TRBJ2-3, with D perhaps TRBD2 (5 bases). The sequence came from a woman aged 60-75 years with COVID-19, enrolled during active disease. Sequenced input: peripheral blood. The CDR3 DNA reads TGTGCCAGCAGCCCGAATTCAGGAGGTCCAGATACGCAGTATTTT. Amino acid sequence: CASSPNSGGPDTQYF.